A single sample gave rise to the 23 T cell receptor beta chains below, sequenced in a study of a mutant IDH1 vaccine in newly diagnosed glioma. Specified time point: week 11, during vaccination. Doses comprised 300 ug of mutant IDH1 20-mer peptide each, plus topical imiquimod. Which antigens these TCRs recognize remains unknown. TCRdb's table, derived via immunoSEQ multiplex PCR, lists solely in-frame clones and lacks some. Counted here are about 30,000 clones, roughly 90% occurring once; the ten biggest clones make up around 20%. The sample was PBMCs, taken from a glioma patient whose treatment included an IDH1 peptide vaccine. Receptors originate from a man aged 18 to 30 with glioma.

This chain joins TRBV4-3 and TRBJ1-3, with D possibly TRBD1 on 5 matching bases. CDR3 length: 19 amino acids. V lost 1 base and J lost 0, with 19 bases in between. Germline CDR1 LGHNA, CDR2 YSLEER. CDR3 DNA sequence: TGCGCCAGCAGCCAAGGGGGGGAACGGAGCCCCTTCTCTGGAAACACCATATATTTT. Translating it yields CASSQGGERSPFSGNTIYF.

This chain uses TRBV5-1 with TRBJ2-7; 9 bases agree with TRBD2. After removal of 0 bases from V and 2 bases from J, the junction contained 3 bases not matched to a gene. Germline V gene data show CDR1 as SGHRS and CDR2 as YFSETQ. The CDR3 runs to 15 residues. The CDR3 spells CASSLGGGRAYEQYF. DNA for the CDR3: TGCGCCAGCAGCTTGGGGGGCGGGAGGGCCTACGAGCAGTACTTC.

The CDR3 loop is CAWSAAGGAHPATNEKLFF. The CDR3, as DNA: TGTGCCTGGAGTGCTGCCGGGGGAGCCCATCCTGCAACTAATGAAAAACTGTTTTTT. This chain links TRBV30 with TRBJ1-4, with D possibly TRBD1 on 5 matching bases. V was pared by 1 base and J by 0 bases, with 21 bases between. Germline V gives CDR1 GTSNPN, CDR2 SVGIG (reference sequence). The CDR3 length is 19 residues.

The chain links TRBV6-1 to TRBJ1-2; the match to TRBD1 covers 7 bases. The germline gives CDR1 MNHNS, CDR2 SASEGT. This CDR3 spans 16 amino acids. Trimming removed 4 bases from V and 5 bases from J; junction bases left unmatched: 13. This CDR3 is CASSAHQGVEEYGYTF. CDR3 DNA sequence: TGTGCCAGCAGTGCCCACCAGGGGGTTGAGGAATATGGCTACACCTTC.

The CDR3 region is CASSLRGQAISYGYTF. In nucleotides, the CDR3 is TGTGCCAGCAGTTTAAGGGGGCAGGCTATAAGCTATGGCTACACCTTC. The V gene is TRBV11-2, the J gene TRBJ1-2; 7 positions agree with TRBD1. The V and J ends lost 6 bases and 4 bases, in that order; junction bases with no gene match: 14. Per the germline V gene, CDR1 is SGHAT and CDR2 is FQNNGV. This CDR3 is built from 16 residues.

The J gene is TRBJ2-7, the V gene TRBV7-2; the match to TRBD2 covers 12 bases. The trim removed 1 base at V and 9 bases at J, leaving 4 bases unmatched. The CDR3 spans 14 residues. The germline V gene encodes CDR1 SGHTA and CDR2 FQGNSA. CDR3 nucleotide sequence: TGTGCCAGCAGCTTAGGGACTAGCGGGAACCGGCAGTACTTC. Translating it yields CASSLGTSGNRQYF.

This clone came up once. V and J are TRBV6-1 and TRBJ1-5, with D perhaps TRBD1 (5 bases). V lost 4 bases, J lost 1 base, and 11 bases lay in between. The V gene's germline CDR1 is MNHNS and CDR2 SASEGT. The CDR3 covers 15 residues. The CDR3 loop is CASSVSQGSNQPQHF. DNA of the CDR3: TGTGCCAGCAGTGTATCCCAGGGAAGCAATCAGCCCCAGCATTTT.

This chain joins TRBV18 and TRBJ1-1; 10 bases align to TRBD1. Germline lookup yields CDR1 KGHSH and CDR2 LQKENI. The trim removed 6 bases at V and 0 bases at J, leaving 7 bases unmatched. The CDR3 spans 16 residues. This chain's CDR3 is CASSRQGAGMNTEAFF. The CDR3 DNA sequence: TGTGCCAGCTCTCGACAGGGGGCCGGGATGAACACTGAAGCTTTCTTT.

The chain recombines TRBV5-6 with TRBJ2-7, with a weak D call TRBD2 (6 bases). Germline loops: CDR1 SGHDT, CDR2 YYEEEE. The CDR3 extends over 11 amino acids. The DNA for the CDR3 is TGTGCCAGCAGCTTGGCCCTAGCGAAAGAGGTC. It codes for CASSLALAKEV.

CDR3 coding DNA: TGTGCCAGCAGCTCGCCGACTAGCGGGAGGTTAAGCTCCTACAATGAGCAGTTCTTC. It is translated as CASSSPTSGRLSSYNEQFF. The chain uses TRBV7-9 and TRBJ2-1, with 13 nucleotides matching TRBD2. The germline CDR1 and CDR2 sequences are SEHNR and FQNEAQ (reference sequence). V lost 4 bases, J lost 0 bases, and 9 bases stayed unmatched. This CDR3 is 19 amino acids long.

The J gene is TRBJ2-1, the V gene TRBV13; 9 positions match TRBD2. CDR3 length: 17 residues. J lost 7 bases, V lost 0 bases, and 10 bases had no gene match. Germline V lookup: CDR1 PRHDT, CDR2 FYEKMQ (reference sequence). The CDR3 reads CASSLGRVAGVRNEQFF. DNA for the CDR3: TGTGCCAGCAGCTTAGGCCGAGTAGCGGGAGTGAGGAATGAGCAGTTCTTC.

The chain recombines TRBV7-9 with TRBJ2-1, with 10 bases fitting TRBD2. Germline V gene data show CDR1 as SEHNR and CDR2 as FQNEAQ (reference sequence). The CDR3 sequence is 15 residues long. Unmatched junction bases numbered 7, after V lost 4 bases and J lost 7 bases. CDR3 bases: TGTGCCAGCAGCTCCCCCCTAGCGGGAGCTAATGAGCAGTTCTTC. It codes for CASSSPLAGANEQFF.

The rearrangement links TRBV7-2 to TRBJ2-5, with D perhaps TRBD1 (5 bases). Trimming removed 6 bases at V and 4 bases at J, with 24 bases between. Per the germline V gene, CDR1 is SGHTA and CDR2 is FQGNSA. This CDR3 spans 17 amino acids. This CDR3 reads CASSPTARTLPLETQYF. CDR3 sequence (DNA): TGTGCCAGCAGTCCCACCGCCCGGACACTACCCTTAGAGACCCAGTACTTC.

The chain joins TRBV5-5 to TRBJ2-2, with 10 bases identical to TRBD1. Germline CDR1 SGHKS, CDR2 YYEKEE (reference sequence). This CDR3 comprises 15 residues. V dropped 0 bases and J dropped 5; count of bases not matched to a gene: 1. The CDR3 here is CASSLGGQGTGELFF. The CDR3 DNA follows: TGTGCCAGCAGCTTGGGGGGACAGGGGACCGGGGAGCTGTTTTTT.

This chain joins TRBV14 and TRBJ2-7, with D perhaps TRBD2 (6 bases). The V end was cut by 4 bases, the J end by 7 bases, with 14 bases between. CDR3 length equals 13 residues. CDR1 is SGHDN, CDR2 FVKESK, per germline. CDR3 DNA sequence: TGTGCCAGCAGCCTGGACTACTTTGGGGAGCAGTACTTC. Residues: CASSLDYFGEQYF. Variable domain in full (rest from reference TRBV14 and TRBJ2-7): EAGVTQFPSHSVIEKGQTVTLRCDPISGHDNLYWYRRVMGKEIKFLLHFVKESKQDESGMPNNRFLAERTGGTYSTLKVQPAELEDSGVYFCASSLDYFGEQYFGPGTRLTVT.

The chain combines TRBV18 with TRBJ1-1; D not certain. The CDR3 covers 13 residues. Trimming took 6 bases from V and 1 from J, leaving 9 bases between them. Per germline, CDR1 KGHSH and CDR2 LQKENI. The CDR3 protein is CASSSRGNTEAFF. The CDR3, as DNA: TGTGCCAGCTCGTCAAGAGGGAACACTGAAGCTTTCTTT.

CDR3 nucleotides: TGTGCCAGCAGTCCTTGGACAGGGGGATACGAGCAGTACTTC. Translation: CASSPWTGGYEQYF. The J gene is TRBJ2-7, the V gene TRBV2; 10 bases line up with TRBD1. V lost 5 bases, J lost 4 bases, and 5 bases stayed unmatched. The CDR3 consists of 14 residues. Germline values: CDR1 SNHLY, CDR2 FYNNEI. Complete variable domain (other parts from reference TRBV2 and TRBJ2-7): EPEVTQTPSHQVTQMGQEVILRCVPISNHLYFYWYRQILGQKVEFLVSFYNNEISEKSEIFDDQFSVERPDGSNFTLKIRSTKLEDSAMYFCASSPWTGGYEQYFGPGTRLTVT.

CDR3 sequence reads: CASSLNSYGAGYTF. The CDR3 nucleotides read TGTGCCAGCAGTTTGAACTCTTACGGGGCGGGCTACACCTTC. The chain carries TRBV28 and TRBJ1-2; D is possibly TRBD1 (5 bases). Germline assignment: CDR1 MDHEN and CDR2 SYDVKM. The CDR3 loop spans 14 amino acids. The V and J ends lost 3 bases and 8 bases respectively, with 16 bases between them.

The chain has TRBV30 and TRBJ2-7; no definite D call. The V end was cut by 5 bases, the J end by 1 base, with 9 bases between. The CDR3 sequence is 12 residues long. The V gene's germline CDR1 is GTSNPN and CDR2 SVGIG (reference sequence). Here the CDR3 reads CAWGVSSYEQYF. In DNA form, the CDR3 reads TGTGCCTGGGGGGTAAGTTCCTACGAGCAGTACTTC.

CDR3 loop: CASSPRVNMNTEAFF. CDR3 DNA sequence: TGTGCCAGCAGTCCCAGGGTAAACATGAACACTGAAGCTTTCTTT. This chain links TRBV28 with TRBJ1-1, with D tentatively TRBD1 (5 bases). V gave up 5 bases and J gave up 0 bases, with 13 bases separating them. Germline CDR1 MDHEN, CDR2 SYDVKM. CDR3 size: 15 residues.

V and J are TRBV5-4 and TRBJ1-2, with a weak D call TRBD1 (5 bases). This CDR3 region has 13 residues. Per germline, CDR1 SGHNT and CDR2 YYREEE (reference sequence). V gave up 2 bases and J gave up 8 bases, with 13 bases separating them. CDR3: CASSLGQMSGYTF. The CDR3 nucleotides read TGTGCCAGCAGCTTAGGACAAATGAGCGGCTACACCTTC. The full variable domain, with the rest looked up from reference TRBV5-4 and TRBJ1-2, is ETGVTQSPTHLIKTRGQQVTLRCSSQSGHNTVSWYQQALGQGPQFIFQYYREEENGRGNFPPRFSGLQFPNYSSELNVNALELDDSALYLCASSLGQMSGYTFGSGTRLTVV.

The J gene is TRBJ2-1, the V gene TRBV18; D ambiguous. V lost 3 bases to trimming and J lost 7 bases, with 10 bases between them. Per germline, CDR1 KGHSH and CDR2 LQKENI. The CDR3 runs 13 residues. The CDR3 DNA reads TGTGCCAGCTCACCCCCCAGGTCGAATGAGCAGTTCTTC. Residues: CASSPPRSNEQFF.

This rearrangement joins TRBV27 to TRBJ2-1, with D perhaps given as TRBD1 or TRBD2 (5 bases each). Germline V gives CDR1 MNHEY, CDR2 SMNVEV (reference sequence). Trimming removed 6 bases from V and 0 bases from J, with 12 bases in between. The CDR3 covers 15 residues. CDR3 DNA sequence: TGTGCCAGCAGGACGGGGCCGAGCTCCTACAATGAGCAGTTCTTC. Protein product: CASRTGPSSYNEQFF.